Detailed here is one TCR beta chain. The sample is drawn from a study of blood T cell repertoires in COVID-19. Study-level background: COVID-19 samples from acute and convalescent phases originated in the United States, Italy and Spain. Sources were T cells, B-cell-depleted T cells, or PBMCs; the material itself was cDNA or gDNA.

Original processing methods: Reference gene primer amplification gave nucleated cell count estimates. Assay used: immunoSEQ multiplex PCR; TCRdb lists only in-frame clones, some missing. For V, J and clone size, that table is used; D and trimming come from the DNA. The sample carries about 200,000 clones, roughly nine tenths recorded once. V gave up 5 bases and J gave up 5 bases; unmatched junction bases: 5. CDR3 length: 13 amino acids. Germline values: CDR1 MNHEY, CDR2 SMNVEV (reference sequence). Specimen: peripheral blood. The clonotype was recovered from a woman in her 70s with acute or convalescent COVID-19. The chain combines TRBV27 with TRBJ2-5, with 7 bases identical to TRBD2. The CDR3 protein is CASSQRGRETQYF. Here the CDR3 DNA reads TGTGCCAGCAGTCAGCGGGGCCGGGAGACCCAGTACTTC.